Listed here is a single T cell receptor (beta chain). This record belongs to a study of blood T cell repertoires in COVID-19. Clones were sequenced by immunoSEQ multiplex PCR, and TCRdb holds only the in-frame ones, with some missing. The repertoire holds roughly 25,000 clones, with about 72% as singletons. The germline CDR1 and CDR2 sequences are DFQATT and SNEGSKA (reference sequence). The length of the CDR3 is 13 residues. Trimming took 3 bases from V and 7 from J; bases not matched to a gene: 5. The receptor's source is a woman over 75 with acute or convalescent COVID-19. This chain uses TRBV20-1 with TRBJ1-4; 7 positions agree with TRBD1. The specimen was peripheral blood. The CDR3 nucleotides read TGCAGTGCTAGTGAGGGGGCAGGTGAAAAACTGTTTTTT. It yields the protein CSASEGAGEKLFF.